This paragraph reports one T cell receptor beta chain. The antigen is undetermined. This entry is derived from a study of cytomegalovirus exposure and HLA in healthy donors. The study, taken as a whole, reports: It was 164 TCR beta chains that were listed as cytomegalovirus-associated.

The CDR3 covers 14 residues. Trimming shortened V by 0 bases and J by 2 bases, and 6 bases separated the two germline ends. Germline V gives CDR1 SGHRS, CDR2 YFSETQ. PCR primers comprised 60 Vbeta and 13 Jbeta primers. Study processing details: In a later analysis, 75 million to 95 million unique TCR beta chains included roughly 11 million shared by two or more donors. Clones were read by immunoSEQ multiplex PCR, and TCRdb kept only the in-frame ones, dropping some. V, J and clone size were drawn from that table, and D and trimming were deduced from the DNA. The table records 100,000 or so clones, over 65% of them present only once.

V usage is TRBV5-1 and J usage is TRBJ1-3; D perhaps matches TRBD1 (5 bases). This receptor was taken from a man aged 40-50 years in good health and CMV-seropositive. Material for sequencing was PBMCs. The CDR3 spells CASSLGGAGNTIYF. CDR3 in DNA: TGCGCCAGCAGCTTGGGGGGGGCTGGAAACACCATATATTTT.